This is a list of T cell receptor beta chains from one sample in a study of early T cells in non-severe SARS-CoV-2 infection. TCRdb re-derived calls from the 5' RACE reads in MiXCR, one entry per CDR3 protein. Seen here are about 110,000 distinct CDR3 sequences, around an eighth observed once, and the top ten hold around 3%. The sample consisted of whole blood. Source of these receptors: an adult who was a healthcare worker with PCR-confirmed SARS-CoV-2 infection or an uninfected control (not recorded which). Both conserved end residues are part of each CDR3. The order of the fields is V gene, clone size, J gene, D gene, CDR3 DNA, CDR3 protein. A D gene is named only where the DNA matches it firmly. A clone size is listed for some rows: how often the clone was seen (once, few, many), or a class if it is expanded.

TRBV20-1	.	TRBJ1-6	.	TGCAGTGCTAGAGAAGGTCAGGGACTTTCACCCCTCCACTTT	CSAREGQGLSPLHF
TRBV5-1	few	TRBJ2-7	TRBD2	TGCGCCAGCAGTAGGGAAGCGGGGCACGAGCAGTACTTC	CASSREAGHEQYF
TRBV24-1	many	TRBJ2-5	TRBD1	TGTGCCACCAGTGGAAGGGGGCGCCGAGAGACCCAGTACTTC	CATSGRGRRETQYF
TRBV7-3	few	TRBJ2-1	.	TGTGCCAGCAGCTTAATCTCGACAGGTTTGAATGAGCAGTTCTTC	CASSLISTGLNEQFF
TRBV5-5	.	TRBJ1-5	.	TGTGCCAGCAGCTTGGCGGCAGGTCCCCAGCCCCAGCATTTT	CASSLAAGPQPQHF
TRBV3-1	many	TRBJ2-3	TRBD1	TGTGCCAGCAGCCAAGAGCAGGGGGCCTACACAGATACGCAGTATTTT	CASSQEQGAYTDTQYF
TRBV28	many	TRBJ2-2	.	TGTGCCAGCAGTTCTCCAACATGGCCTGGGACCGGGGAGCTGTTTTTT	CASSSPTWPGTGELFF
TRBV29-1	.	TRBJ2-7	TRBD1	TGCAGCGTGCGGGACAGGGCCTACGAGCAGTACTTC	CSVRDRAYEQYF
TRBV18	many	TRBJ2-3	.	TGTGCCAGCTCACGCGGGACCCTGAGCACAGATACGCAGTATTTT	CASSRGTLSTDTQYF
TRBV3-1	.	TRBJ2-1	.	TGTGCCAGCAGCCAGGCTCCGAGGGATCATGAGCAGTTCTTC	CASSQAPRDHEQFF
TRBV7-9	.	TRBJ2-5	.	TGTGCCAGCAGCTTAGAGGTCCACCAAGAGACCCAGTACTTC	CASSLEVHQETQYF
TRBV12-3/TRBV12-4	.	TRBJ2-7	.	TGTGCCAGCAGTTTCGAGGGACAAGCGTACGAGCAGTACTTC	CASSFEGQAYEQYF
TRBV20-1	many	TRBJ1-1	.	TGCAGTGCCAGAGATCTTGTCACAAACACTGAAGCTTTCTTT	CSARDLVTNTEAFF
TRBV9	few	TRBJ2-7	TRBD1	TGTGCCAGCAGCCCCCGGACAGGTCTCCACGAGCAGTACTTC	CASSPRTGLHEQYF
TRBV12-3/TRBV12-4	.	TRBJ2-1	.	TGTGCCAGCAGTGCATCGGGGGGCTTTGGCCCCCTTTACAATGAGCAGTTCTTC	CASSASGGFGPLYNEQFF
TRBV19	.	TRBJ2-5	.	TGTGCCAGTAGTGGGCAGCGCGAGACCCAGTACTTC	CASSGQRETQYF
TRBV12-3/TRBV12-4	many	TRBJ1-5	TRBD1	TGTGCCAGCAGTTTCTGGCCCCTCCTACAGGGGTCTCAGCCCCAGCATTTT	CASSFWPLLQGSQPQHF
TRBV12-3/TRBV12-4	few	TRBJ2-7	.	TGTGCCAGCAGCCGACAGACCTACGAGCAGTACTTC	CASSRQTYEQYF
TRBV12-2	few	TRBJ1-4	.	TGTGCAAGTCGCCCTGGACAGGAAGCAACTAATGAAAAACTGTTTTTT	CASRPGQEATNEKLFF
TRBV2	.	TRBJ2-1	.	TGTGCCAGCGTGGGGGGACGGAGCTCCTACAATGAGCAGTTCTTC	CASVGGRSSYNEQFF
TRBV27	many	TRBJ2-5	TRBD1	TGTGCCAGCAGTTTCTTCCCGACAGGGCAAGAGACCCAGTACTTC	CASSFFPTGQETQYF
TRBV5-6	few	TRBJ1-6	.	TGTGCCAGCAGCGGTCCGCGGGGAGAATCACCCCTCCACTTT	CASSGPRGESPLHF
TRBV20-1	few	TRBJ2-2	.	TGCAGTGCTCCAGGACAGGGAGGGAACGGGGAGCTGTTTTTT	CSAPGQGGNGELFF
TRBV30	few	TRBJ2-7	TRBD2	TGTGCCTGGAGTCGGGGACTAGTAGGGTACGAGCAGTACTTC	CAWSRGLVGYEQYF
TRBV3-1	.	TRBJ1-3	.	TGTGCCAGCAGCCGCTCGGGCTCTGGAAACACCATATATTTT	CASSRSGSGNTIYF
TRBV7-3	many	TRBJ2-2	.	TGTGCCAGCAGCCGTGGGGCAGGATTCGGCGGCGGGGAGCTGTTTTTT	CASSRGAGFGGGELFF
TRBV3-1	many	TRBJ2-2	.	TGTGCCAGCAGCCAAGGCAGGGGAAGGTCCGGGGAGCTGTTTTTT	CASSQGRGRSGELFF
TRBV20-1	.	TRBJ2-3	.	TGCAGCCCCGCTTCGGCAGATACGCAGTATTTT	CSPASADTQYF
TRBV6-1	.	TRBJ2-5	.	TGTGCCAGCAGTGCAGGGATGAGGGAGACCCAGTACTTC	CASSAGMRETQYF
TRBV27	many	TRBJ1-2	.	TGTGCCAGCAGCCCCCTAGACAGAGACAACTATGGCTACACCTTC	CASSPLDRDNYGYTF
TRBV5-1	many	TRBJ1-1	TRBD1	TGCGCCAGCACCTGGGACAGGGCAACTGAAGCTTTCTTT	CASTWDRATEAFF
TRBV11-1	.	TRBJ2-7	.	TGTGCCAGCAGCTTAGTTACAGGGATTACCGAGCAGTACTTC	CASSLVTGITEQYF
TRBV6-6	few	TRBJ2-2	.	TGTGCCAGCAGTTGGGGGGAAACCGGGGAGCTGTTTTTT	CASSWGETGELFF
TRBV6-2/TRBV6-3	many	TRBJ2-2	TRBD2	TGTGCCAGCAGTATAGCGGGAGAATTCGGGGAGCTGTTTTTT	CASSIAGEFGELFF
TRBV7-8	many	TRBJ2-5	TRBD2	TGTGCCAGCAGCTTAACAGAGCGGGGGGGCCGTGAGACCCAGTACTTC	CASSLTERGGRETQYF
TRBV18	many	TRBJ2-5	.	TGTGCCAGCTCACCACCGGGTAAAGTTCAAGAGACCCAGTACTTC	CASSPPGKVQETQYF
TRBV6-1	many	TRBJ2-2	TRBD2	TGTGCCAGCAGTGAAGCGCTTCCGGGACTAGAAACCGGGGAGCTGTTTTTT	CASSEALPGLETGELFF
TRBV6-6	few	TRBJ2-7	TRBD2	TGTGCCAGCAGTTACCCCGGACTAGCGGGAGTTGGTGGCGAGCAGTACTTC	CASSYPGLAGVGGEQYF
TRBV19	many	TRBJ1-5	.	TGTGCCAGTAGTTCATATACGGCGAGCAATCAGCCCCAGCATTTT	CASSSYTASNQPQHF
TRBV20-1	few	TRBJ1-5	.	TGCAGTGTCGAGTACGGGGGGATCAATCAGCCCCAGCATTTT	CSVEYGGINQPQHF
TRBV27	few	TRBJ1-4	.	TGTGCCAGCAGTCCCCGATCGGGGAAAACAACTAATGAAAAACTGTTTTTT	CASSPRSGKTTNEKLFF
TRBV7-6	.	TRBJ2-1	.	TGTGCCAGCAGCTTAGTACAGACTAGTGGGGGCTACAATGAGCAGTTCTTC	CASSLVQTSGGYNEQFF
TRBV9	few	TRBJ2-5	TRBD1	TGTGCCAGCAGCGGTAGAGGGACAGGAGGGGAGACCCAGTACTTC	CASSGRGTGGETQYF
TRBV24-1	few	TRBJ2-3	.	TGTGCCACCAGTGATCCGTCCCAAGGTACGCAGTATTTT	CATSDPSQGTQYF
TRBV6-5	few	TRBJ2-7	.	TGTGCCAGCAGTTACGCATTAGGGGACTACGAGCAGTACTTC	CASSYALGDYEQYF
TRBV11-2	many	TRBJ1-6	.	TGTGCCAGCAGCTTAAGACTCTCACCCCTCCACTTT	CASSLRLSPLHF
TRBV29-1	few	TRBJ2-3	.	TGCAGCGTTGAAGATCGGAAGATTAGCACAGATACGCAGTATTTT	CSVEDRKISTDTQYF
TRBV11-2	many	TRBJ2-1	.	TGTGCCAGCAGCCGAGGACTCGATAATGAGCAGTTCTTC	CASSRGLDNEQFF
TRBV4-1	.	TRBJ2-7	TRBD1	TGCGCCAGCAGCCAGTACCTGACAGGGTCCTCCTACGAGCAGTACTTC	CASSQYLTGSSYEQYF
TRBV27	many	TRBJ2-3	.	TGTGCCAGCAGTTATGGATGGGGGTGGACGTATTTT	CASSYGWGWTYF
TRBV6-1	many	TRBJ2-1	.	TGTGCCAGCACCCAGGGAGTATTTCAGTTCTTC	CASTQGVFQFF
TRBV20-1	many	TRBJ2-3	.	TGCAGTGCTTACCCGCCCAACAGGGAGAAGTACACAGATACGCAGTATTTT	CSAYPPNREKYTDTQYF
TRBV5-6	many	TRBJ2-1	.	TGTGCCAGCAGCTTGGCGTATATAGGGAATGAGCAGCTCTTC	CASSLAYIGNEQLF